A single sample is the source of the 27 T cell receptor beta chains below, sequenced in a study of naive and memory T cell subsets (TCRdb year 2017). The library was built by means of UMI-ligation and nested PCR. TCRdb names Illumina MiSeq as the instrument used. The beta constant-region primer was an equimolar mix of two oligonucleotides covering both TRBC1 and TRBC2. TCRdb reran the public reads through fastp at Q25 and MiXCR, keeping productive beta chains. Each CDR3 protein gets just one entry, which takes the most common genes and DNA from the rows behind it. Counted in this sample were 75,000 to 85,000 distinct CDR3 sequences; around 13% of them appeared once. Jointly, the top ten make up approximately 0.94% of the sample. The sequenced sample consisted of central memory CD4+ T cells from blood. Sample cell subset or site, as interpreted from the label and publication: central memory, CD45RA- CD27+. Receptors were obtained from a human donor in good health.

This clonotype occurred many times. The V call is TRBV28, the J call TRBJ2-1; no definite D call. V was clipped by 3 bases and J by 4 bases, with 13 bases between them. This CDR3 region has 15 residues. Germline V gene data show CDR1 as MDHEN and CDR2 as SYDVKM. CDR3 DNA sequence: TGTGCCAGCAGTTTTGAGACTTTCGGTTACAATGAGCAGTTCTTC. This encodes CASSFETFGYNEQFF.

This clonotype was recorded at least ten times. This sequence joins TRBV6-1 and TRBJ2-5, with TRBD2 identical over 10 bases. Germline trimming cut 7 bases from V and 4 bases from J; bases unmatched to any gene: 18. The CDR3 is 18 amino acids. Germline V gives CDR1 MNHNS, CDR2 SASEGT. CDR3 loop: CASKKAVGTSVVSETQYF. As DNA, the CDR3 is TGTGCCAGCAAGAAGGCGGTTGGGACTAGCGTGGTGTCAGAGACCCAGTACTTC.

The rearrangement joins TRBV2 to TRBJ2-1; D ambiguous. Germline CDR1 SNHLY, CDR2 FYNNEI. The CDR3 runs to 13 residues. V was shortened by 4 bases and J by 4 bases, with 8 bases between the two germline ends. CDR3 amino acids: CASSVAEYNEQFF. The CDR3 nucleotides are TGTGCCAGCAGTGTTGCGGAGTACAATGAGCAGTTCTTC.

In its sample, this clonotype was seen many times. The chain is built from TRBV7-8 and TRBJ2-1, with 14 nucleotides matching TRBD2. J was trimmed by 6 bases and V by 3 bases; bases with no gene match: 13. Germline V gene data show CDR1 as SGHVS and CDR2 as FQNEAQ. The CDR3 has 19 amino acids. The CDR3 spells CASSLDSGLAGVKGNEQFF. CDR3 sequence (DNA): TGTGCCAGCAGCTTGGATTCGGGACTAGCGGGAGTAAAAGGCAATGAGCAGTTCTTC.

This clonotype was recorded many times. The J gene is TRBJ2-3, the V gene TRBV20-1; D may match TRBD1 or TRBD2 (6 bases each). Trimming pared 0 bases from V and 2 bases from J, leaving 18 bases between. The CDR3 extends over 17 amino acids. Germline loops: CDR1 DFQATT, CDR2 SNEGSKA (reference sequence). The CDR3, as DNA: TGCAGTGCTAGAGATCGGTTGTGGGGGGCGAACACAGATACGCAGTATTTT. Protein sequence: CSARDRLWGANTDTQYF.

This clonotype was seen only once. Sequence at one end of the junction differs from germline and may be a read error. This chain connects TRBV9 to TRBJ2-5, with 10 bases that match TRBD1. This CDR3 has 14 residues. Germline V gene data show CDR1 as SGDLS and CDR2 as YYNGEE. CDR3 DNA sequence: TGTGCCAGCAGCCCTGGGACAGGGGTTGAGACCAAGTACTTC. Residues: CASSPGTGVETKYF.

The sample holds a few counts of this clonotype. This sequence joins TRBV12-3 or TRBV12-4 and TRBJ1-6; maybe TRBD1 (5 bases). V was clipped by 6 bases and J by 10 bases, with 13 bases between them. This CDR3 spans 13 amino acids. This chain's CDR3 is CASRGEGSSPLHF. The CDR3 DNA reads as TGTGCCAGCAGGGGGGAGGGTAGCTCACCCCTCCACTTT.

This chain uses TRBV11-3 with TRBJ2-7; TRBD1 matches 9 bases. The CDR3 loop spans 16 amino acids. Germline CDR1 and CDR2: SGHNT and YENEEA. J gave up 1 base and V 6 bases, and 10 bases lay outside the gene matches. As DNA, the CDR3 is TGTGCCAGCAGTTTTTACCGGGACAGGGATTCCTACGAGCAGTACTTC. This encodes CASSFYRDRDSYEQYF.

This clonotype has a count of ten or more. This chain uses TRBV29-1 with TRBJ2-3, with 8 bases aligning to TRBD2. From germline, CDR1 is SQVTM and CDR2 ANQGSEA. The junction had 7 bases not matched to a gene; V was cut back by 7 bases and J by 7 bases. The CDR3 is 12 amino acids. CDR3 sequence: CSALTSEHTQYF. The CDR3 nucleotides are TGCAGCGCCCTGACTAGCGAACATACGCAGTATTTT.

This clonotype was seen many times. This rearrangement joins TRBV21-1 to TRBJ2-3; the table's D call of TRBD1 was not tested on the DNA. TRBV21-1 is tagged as a pseudogene. The CDR3 has 18 residues. Here the CDR3 reads CASRKGSRGICRTDTQYF. The CDR3 DNA sequence: TGTGCCAGCAGAAAGGGGAGCAGGGGGATTTGCCGCACAGATACGCAGTATTTT.

This sequence joins TRBV5-6 and TRBJ2-5; D not resolved. From germline, CDR1 is SGHDT and CDR2 YYEEEE. V was clipped by 0 bases and J by 5 bases, with 11 bases between them. This CDR3 contains 14 residues. CDR3 residues: CASSLGVTVETQYF. The CDR3 coding sequence is TGTGCCAGCAGCTTGGGCGTAACGGTGGAGACCCAGTACTTC.

This clonotype was seen repeatedly, ten times or more. The chain recombines TRBV7-9 with TRBJ2-1, with D unresolved. The germline V gene has CDR1 SEHNR and CDR2 FQNEAQ (reference sequence). V was trimmed by 1 base and J by 4 bases, leaving 11 bases between them. This CDR3 has 15 residues. The CDR3 loop is CASSLDAKAYNEQFF. The CDR3, as DNA: TGTGCCAGCAGCTTAGACGCAAAAGCGTACAATGAGCAGTTCTTC.

This clonotype has more than one count but fewer than ten. V usage is TRBV5-1 and J usage is TRBJ2-7, with unresolved D. CDR1 and CDR2 from the germline V gene are SGHRS and YFSETQ. V gave up 3 bases and J gave up 9 bases, with 16 bases separating them. The CDR3 runs to 13 residues. DNA of the CDR3: TGCGCCAGCAGCTCCGGGCTAACGCCGACGCAGTACTTC. Its protein is CASSSGLTPTQYF.

V is TRBV29-1 and J is TRBJ2-7, with 7 bases fitting TRBD1. V dropped 6 bases and J dropped 7; count of bases not matched to a gene: 9. Germline CDR1 reads SQVTM; CDR2 reads ANQGSEA. This CDR3 contains 12 residues. The CDR3 DNA reads TGCAGCGTGGGCAGGGGGACGAGAGAGCAGTACTTC. Its protein product is CSVGRGTREQYF.

V and J are TRBV5-1 and TRBJ2-7, with 10 bases aligning to TRBD2. In germline, CDR1 is SGHRS, CDR2 YFSETQ. The trim removed 2 bases at V and 0 bases at J, leaving 2 bases unmatched. CDR3 length: 15 amino acids. DNA of the CDR3: TGCGCCAGCAGCTTTGGGACTAGCGACTCCTACGAGCAGTACTTC. Encoded protein: CASSFGTSDSYEQYF.

This clonotype was detected a few times. V usage is TRBV4-1 and J usage is TRBJ2-1, with TRBD1 matching over 9 bases. Germline lookup yields CDR1 MGHRA and CDR2 YSYEKL. Trimming took 1 base from V and 8 from J; bases not matched to a gene: 6. The CDR3 runs 15 residues. This chain's CDR3 is CASSQGQGTGYEQFF. CDR3 in DNA: TGCGCCAGCAGCCAAGGGCAGGGGACAGGGTATGAGCAGTTCTTC.

Ten or more counts support this clonotype. This chain joins TRBV20-1 and TRBJ2-2; 11 nucleotides match TRBD1. The ends lost 5 bases at V and 4 bases at J; junction bases unmatched: 6. This CDR3 is built from 15 residues. Germline V gene data show CDR1 as DFQATT and CDR2 as SNEGSKA (reference sequence). The CDR3 DNA is TGCAGTGCTTGGACAGGGGGCCGTCTCACCGGGGAGCTGTTTTTT. Translating gives CSAWTGGRLTGELFF.

There are a few counts of this clonotype. The chain links TRBV3-1 to TRBJ2-1; 10 nucleotides line up with TRBD2. The CDR3 contains 19 residues. Germline loops: CDR1 LGHDT, CDR2 YNNKEL (reference sequence). The ends lost 0 bases at V and 0 bases at J; junction bases unmatched: 8. The CDR3 DNA sequence: TGTGCCAGCAGCCAAGATCGGACTAGCGGAAGGAGCTCCTACAATGAGCAGTTCTTC. Its translation is CASSQDRTSGRSSYNEQFF.

The gene calls are TRBV12-3 or TRBV12-4 and TRBJ2-3; possibly TRBD2 for D (5 bases). The length of the CDR3 is 11 residues. V was pared by 7 bases and J by 8 bases, with 10 bases between. In DNA form, the CDR3 reads TGTGCCAGCACCTCTCGGGGTACGCAGTATTTT. Translated, it gives CASTSRGTQYF.

This clonotype has at least ten counts. This chain links TRBV2 with TRBJ2-7; no clear D. Germline loops: CDR1 SNHLY, CDR2 FYNNEI. The V end was cut by 7 bases, the J end by 2 bases, with 9 bases between. The CDR3 runs to 12 residues. Here the CDR3 reads CASKDKPYEQYF. DNA for the CDR3: TGTGCCAGCAAGGATAAGCCCTACGAGCAGTACTTC.

This clonotype showed up just a few times. The chain recombines TRBV6-2 or TRBV6-3 with TRBJ2-1, with 9 bases fitting TRBD2. V lost 10 bases, J lost 5 bases, and 9 bases stayed unmatched. Germline V lookup: CDR1 MNHEY, CDR2 SVGEGT. The CDR3 consists of 14 residues. CDR3 sequence reads: CAIRGGGANNEQFF. CDR3 bases: TGTGCCATTCGCGGGGGGGGGGCGAACAATGAGCAGTTCTTC.

This clonotype came up a few times. V usage is TRBV6-1 and J usage is TRBJ1-5; 8 bases are shared with TRBD1. This CDR3 spans 14 amino acids. Germline V gives CDR1 MNHNS, CDR2 SASEGT. V dropped 4 bases and J dropped 5; count of bases not matched to a gene: 4. CDR3 sequence: CASSGQGKDQPQHF. The CDR3 DNA follows: TGTGCCAGCAGTGGACAGGGGAAGGATCAGCCCCAGCATTTT.

This clonotype was seen more than once but under ten times. V usage is TRBV5-6 and J usage is TRBJ1-4, with D uncertain. V lost 2 bases and J 7 bases, leaving 18 bases between the germline ends. The CDR3 is 16 residues long. CDR1 and CDR2 (germline): SGHDT, YYEEEE. Here the CDR3 DNA reads TGTGCCAGCAGCTTTTCCCTGACACGCGAAAGTGAAAAACTGTTTTTT. Protein product: CASSFSLTRESEKLFF.

The chain combines TRBV28 with TRBJ1-4; D gene uncertain. Trimming took 5 bases from V and 8 from J, leaving 9 bases between them. Germline V gene sequence: CDR1 MDHEN, CDR2 SYDVKM. The CDR3 extends over 12 amino acids. The CDR3 DNA reads as TGTGCCAGCAGTCAACGCAGAGAAAAACTGTTTTTT. This encodes CASSQRREKLFF.

This clonotype was seen more than once but under ten times. V gene TRBV24-1 combines with J gene TRBJ1-5; 7 nucleotides line up with TRBD1. J lost 4 bases, V lost 9 bases, and 5 bases had no gene match. CDR1 and CDR2 (germline): KGHDR, SFDVKD. The CDR3 covers 13 residues. CDR3 DNA sequence: TGTGCCACCGGCGACAGGGAAAATCAGCCCCAGCATTTT. As protein: CATGDRENQPQHF.

This clonotype was found many times. The DNA of the CDR3 is TGTGCCAGCAGCTTGGGACTAGCGGGAGGAGACAATGAGCAGTTCTTC. Translated, it gives CASSLGLAGGDNEQFF. The chain combines TRBV5-6 with TRBJ2-1, with 13 bases aligning to TRBD2. This CDR3 has 16 residues. The germline V gene has CDR1 SGHDT and CDR2 YYEEEE. Trimming cost V 0 bases and J 5 bases; bases outside gene matches: 2.

This chain connects TRBV3-1 to TRBJ2-7; TRBD1 agrees at 10 bases. CDR1 is LGHDT and CDR2 is YNNKEL in the germline V gene (reference sequence). There are 15 residues in the CDR3. The J segment lost 2 bases and the V segment lost 4 bases, leaving 5 bases of the junction unmatched. This chain's CDR3 is CASSPRQGATYEQYF. CDR3 in DNA: TGTGCCAGCAGCCCTCGACAGGGGGCAACCTACGAGCAGTACTTC.